This T cell receptor (beta chain) was sequenced during a study of blood T cells in healthy people across ages. Concerning this clonotype: Its target is not known.

Findings of the study overall: Higher diversity and more naive CD4+ cells were features of long-lived donors, compared to aged donors. Researchers judged that diversity estimates from one million T cells fell short of true values. A roughly linear age-dependent decrease characterized TCR beta diversity per million T cells.

Alongside a J-beta primer mix, a sample-barcoded 5' primer served in a second PCR lasting 7 to 11 cycles. Every cDNA molecule carried a tag from a template-switch adaptor bearing 12 random nucleotides. Each CDR3 protein gets one entry after TCRdb re-called the 5' RACE reads with MiXCR. The data hold more than 800,000 distinct CDR3 sequences, with 35% to 55% observed a single time. The germline CDR1 and CDR2 sequences are SGHRS and YFSETQ. This CDR3 has 15 amino acids. After removal of 4 bases from V and 3 bases from J, the junction contained 7 bases not matched to a gene. The chain has TRBV5-1 and TRBJ2-4; TRBD1 matches 7 bases. This receptor was identified in a woman aged 55-70 years in good health. The specimen was blood. The chain's CDR3 is CASSTGQDHKNIQYF. Written as DNA, the CDR3 is TGCGCCAGCAGCACAGGACAGGACCACAAAAACATTCAGTACTTC.